Sequencing of this TCR beta chain was carried out in a study of blood T cell repertoires in COVID-19. Produced via immunoSEQ multiplex PCR; TCRdb's table is partial and in-frame only. The sample shows 25,000 to 35,000 clones, about 90% of them seen only once. The CDR3 is 14 residues long. Trimming removed 1 base at V and 1 base at J, with 7 bases between. CDR1 KGHSH and CDR2 LQKENI come from the germline V gene. This chain links TRBV18 with TRBJ1-1; D possibly corresponds to TRBD1 (5 bases). This sequence originates from a man in his 60s with active COVID-19. The sample consisted of peripheral blood. In DNA form, the CDR3 reads TGTGCCAGCTCACCACGTCAGGGGAACACTGAAGCTTTCTTT. Its protein is CASSPRQGNTEAFF. The full variable domain, completed using reference TRBV18 and TRBJ1-1, is NAGVMQNPRHLVRRRGQEARLRCSPMKGHSHVYWYRQLPEEGLKFMVYLQKENIIDESGMPKERFSAEFPKEGPSILRIQQVVRGDSAAYFCASSPRQGNTEAFFGQGTRLTVV.